The entry below describes one TCR beta chain. This entry belongs to a study of prognosis after radiotherapy for stage I lung cancer. Looking at the study overall: Four developed distant metastases after radiotherapy (median roughly 7 months), and 15 had no significant progression.

For each of two time points, an approximately 6-milliliter draw of peripheral blood was taken. The genomic DNA TCR beta CDR3 region underwent two rounds of multiplex PCR. It was primers specific to each TRBV and TRBJ gene that first-round PCR used. TCRdb re-called the multiplex PCR reads through MiXCR, storing one row per CDR3 protein. The sample gives fewer than 65,000 distinct CDR3 sequences, 30% to 35% of which show up once; approximately 8.3% is in the top ten. CDR1 and CDR2 from the germline V gene are SGHNT and YYREEE (reference sequence). V lost 1 base and J 3 bases, leaving 16 bases between the germline ends. The CDR3 sequence is 16 residues long.

The chain links TRBV5-4 to TRBJ2-5; a weak D match, TRBD2 (6 bases). The sequence was collected from a donor at least 50 years old with non-small cell lung cancer. The specimen comprised PBMCs, sampled before or after stereotactic body radiation therapy (not recorded which). CDR3 in amino acids: CASSLKTGGGEETQYF. The DNA of the CDR3 is TGTGCCAGCAGCTTGAAGACGGGCGGAGGGGAAGAGACCCAGTACTTC.